The clone carrying this TCR beta chain was detected once. Participants, about 18 to 90 years old, spanned around 25 US areas. Participants' reported clinical history set cohort assignment. Libraries were prepared by immunoSEQ multiplex PCR; TCRdb keeps only in-frame clonotypes and omits some of them. Found here are more than 300,000 clones, about nine tenths of them singletons; the top ten hold roughly a tenth. Trimming left V 3 bases short and J 1 base short, with 10 bases between. CDR1 and CDR2 (germline): MGHDK, SYGVNS. The CDR3 totals 15 residues. The data originate from a study of blood T cell repertoires in COVID-19. The overall study: Samples of COVID-19 (acute and convalescent) were obtained from the United States, Italy and Spain. Sources were T cells, B-cell-depleted T cells, or PBMCs; the material itself was cDNA or gDNA.

This chain joins TRBV25-1 and TRBJ1-5; D call uncertain. The sequenced material came from PBMCs or T cells enriched from blood (not recorded which). The sequence derives from a woman aged 25 to 39 who had recovered from COVID-19. CDR3 residues: CASSDSGFSNQPQHF. The CDR3 DNA is TGTGCCAGCAGTGATTCGGGTTTCAGCAATCAGCCCCAGCATTTT. Supplemented by reference TRBV25-1 and TRBJ1-5, the full variable domain reads EADIYQTPRYLVIGTGKKITLECSQTMGHDKMYWYQQDPGMELHLIHYSYGVNSTEKGDLSSESTVSRIRTEHFPLTLESARPSHTSQYLCASSDSGFSNQPQHFGDGTRLSIL.